This T cell receptor beta chain stems from a study of blood T cell repertoires in COVID-19. As for the study in general: From the United States, Italy and Spain came samples of acute and convalescent COVID-19. T cells, B-cell-depleted T cells, or PBMCs supplied cDNA or gDNA.

In the source study's methods: The authors estimated nucleated cell counts from reference gene primer amplification. Using immunoSEQ multiplex PCR, the repertoire was profiled, and TCRdb retains in-frame clones only, with some absent. Clone size and the V and J calls come from that table; the DNA yielded D and trimming. The top ten clones hold roughly 4% of a sample with approximately 140,000 clones, 75% to 90% of them seen once. CDR3 length equals 17 residues. Trimming removed 5 bases from V and 5 bases from J; junction bases left unmatched: 12. Germline CDR1 reads LNHDA; CDR2 reads SQIVND (reference sequence).

Sequencing was done on a sample of peripheral blood. V is TRBV19 and J is TRBJ1-2; 12 bases agree with TRBD1. This TCR derives from a woman aged 60 to 75 with active or convalescent COVID-19. The CDR3 region has the DNA TGTGCCAGTAGTCAACCGGGACAGGGGGCGCAAAAGTATGGCTACACCTTC. It specifies CASSQPGQGAQKYGYTF.